These T cell receptor beta chains were read from a single sample in a study of siplizumab effects on memory and regulatory T cells. This table comes from immunoSEQ multiplex PCR, and its TCRdb copy is limited to in-frame clones, with some not included. The top ten hold 1.3% of the sample, which has 75,000 to 100,000 clones, just under 95% seen once. Sequenced material: non-Treg CD4+ T cells sorted from blood. The receptors shown here come from a human donor in good health. Both conserved end residues are part of each CDR3. The D gene is left open where the match is weak. Not every row has a clone size; where given, it reads once, few, many or a size class.

d_call: TRBD2
clone_size: -
v_call: TRBV28
j_call: TRBJ2-1
cdr3_aa: CASLNGRAVLNEQFF
cdr3_nt: TGTGCCAGCTTGAACGGGAGGGCGGTGCTCAATGAGCAGTTCTTC

d_call: -
clone_size: -
v_call: TRBV10-2
j_call: TRBJ2-7
cdr3_aa: CASSELVREYEQYF
cdr3_nt: TGCGCCAGCAGTGAGTTGGTCAGAGAGTACGAGCAGTACTTC

d_call: -
clone_size: -
v_call: TRBV10-3
j_call: TRBJ1-5
cdr3_aa: CAISESGRLQPQHF
cdr3_nt: TGTGCCATCAGTGAGTCGGGAAGGTTGCAGCCCCAGCATTTT

d_call: -
clone_size: -
v_call: TRBV18
j_call: TRBJ2-1
cdr3_aa: CTSSLRAGNEQFF
cdr3_nt: TGTACCAGCTCACTACGGGCCGGCAATGAGCAGTTCTTC

d_call: TRBD1
clone_size: -
v_call: TRBV28
j_call: TRBJ1-5
cdr3_aa: CASGGQYGNQPQHF
cdr3_nt: TGTGCCAGCGGGGGACAGTACGGCAATCAGCCCCAGCATTTT

d_call: -
clone_size: -
v_call: TRBV5-1
j_call: TRBJ2-3
cdr3_aa: CASSLFGGGPADTQYF
cdr3_nt: TGCGCCAGCAGCTTGTTTGGCGGAGGCCCCGCAGATACGCAGTATTTT

d_call: TRBD2
clone_size: once
v_call: TRBV5-1
j_call: TRBJ2-5
cdr3_aa: CASSPPSGSRQETQYF
cdr3_nt: TGCGCCAGCAGCCCGCCTAGCGGGAGTAGGCAAGAGACCCAGTACTTC

d_call: -
clone_size: -
v_call: TRBV5-8
j_call: TRBJ2-7
cdr3_aa: CASALQYEQYF
cdr3_nt: TGTGCCAGCGCGCTCCAGTACGAGCAGTACTTC

d_call: -
clone_size: -
v_call: TRBV28
j_call: TRBJ2-5
cdr3_aa: CASSLLGVQETQYF
cdr3_nt: TGTGCCAGCAGTTTATTAGGGGTCCAAGAGACCCAGTACTTC

d_call: TRBD1
clone_size: once
v_call: TRBV5-6
j_call: TRBJ2-2
cdr3_aa: CASSFPGQSGELFF
cdr3_nt: TGTGCCAGCAGCTTCCCGGGACAGAGCGGGGAGCTGTTTTTT

d_call: TRBD2
clone_size: -
v_call: TRBV19
j_call: TRBJ2-3
cdr3_aa: CASSIPGTSITDTQYF
cdr3_nt: TGTGCCAGTAGTATCCCCGGGACTAGTATCACAGATACGCAGTATTTT

d_call: -
clone_size: -
v_call: TRBV7-8
j_call: TRBJ2-4
cdr3_aa: CASSPRQSLAKNIQYF
cdr3_nt: TGTGCCAGCAGCCCCAGACAATCCTTAGCCAAAAACATTCAGTACTTC

d_call: -
clone_size: -
v_call: TRBV30
j_call: TRBJ1-5
cdr3_aa: CAWSDSYSNQPQHF
cdr3_nt: TGTGCCTGGAGTGACTCCTATAGCAATCAGCCCCAGCATTTT

d_call: TRBD2
clone_size: -
v_call: TRBV27
j_call: TRBJ2-1
cdr3_aa: CASSSQRTSVGEQFF
cdr3_nt: TGTGCCAGCAGTTCCCAACGGACTAGCGTGGGTGAGCAGTTCTTC

d_call: TRBD2
clone_size: -
v_call: TRBV19
j_call: TRBJ2-1
cdr3_aa: CASSSLAGDRFF
cdr3_nt: TGTGCCAGTAGTTCCTTAGCGGGAGATCGGTTCTTC

d_call: TRBD2
clone_size: -
v_call: TRBV6-5
j_call: TRBJ2-4
cdr3_aa: CASSYSRGGGIQYF
cdr3_nt: TGTGCCAGCAGTTACTCGCGGGGGGGAGGCATTCAGTACTTC

d_call: TRBD1
clone_size: -
v_call: TRBV5-1
j_call: TRBJ1-5
cdr3_aa: CASSLDRGHQPQHF
cdr3_nt: TGCGCCAGCAGCTTGGACAGGGGGCATCAGCCCCAGCATTTT

d_call: -
clone_size: -
v_call: TRBV11-2
j_call: TRBJ1-1
cdr3_aa: CASSLAPPGVNTEAFF
cdr3_nt: TGTGCCAGCAGCTTAGCCCCCCCAGGGGTGAACACTGAAGCTTTCTTT

d_call: TRBD2
clone_size: once
v_call: TRBV5-1
j_call: TRBJ2-2
cdr3_aa: CASNVGAFASGSTGELFF
cdr3_nt: TGCGCCAGCAACGTAGGGGCTTTCGCTAGCGGGAGCACCGGGGAGCTGTTTTTT

d_call: TRBD2
clone_size: once
v_call: TRBV27
j_call: TRBJ2-1
cdr3_aa: CASISSSGSYNEQFF
cdr3_nt: TGTGCCAGCATCTCATCTAGCGGGAGTTACAATGAGCAGTTCTTC

d_call: TRBD2
clone_size: -
v_call: TRBV7-8
j_call: TRBJ2-3
cdr3_aa: CASSLSRLAVGTDTQYF
cdr3_nt: TGTGCCAGCAGCTTATCCAGACTAGCAGTTGGGACAGATACGCAGTATTTT

d_call: TRBD1
clone_size: -
v_call: TRBV7-2
j_call: TRBJ1-2
cdr3_aa: CASRPDRAANYGYTF
cdr3_nt: TGTGCCAGCAGGCCCGACAGGGCTGCTAACTATGGCTACACCTTC

d_call: -
clone_size: -
v_call: TRBV2
j_call: TRBJ2-1
cdr3_aa: CASSAQQGGNEQFF
cdr3_nt: TGTGCCAGCAGTGCGCAACAGGGCGGCAATGAGCAGTTCTTC

d_call: TRBD1
clone_size: -
v_call: TRBV6-6
j_call: TRBJ1-5
cdr3_aa: CASSYWDRDQPQHF
cdr3_nt: TGTGCCAGCAGTTACTGGGACAGGGACCAGCCCCAGCATTTT

d_call: -
clone_size: -
v_call: TRBV9
j_call: TRBJ2-5
cdr3_aa: CASSTSQETQYF
cdr3_nt: TGTGCCAGCAGCACCAGTCAAGAGACCCAGTACTTC

d_call: -
clone_size: -
v_call: TRBV28
j_call: TRBJ2-5
cdr3_aa: CASRNNGGQETQYF
cdr3_nt: TGTGCCAGCAGGAACAATGGGGGCCAAGAGACCCAGTACTTC

d_call: -
clone_size: -
v_call: TRBV5-1
j_call: TRBJ2-7
cdr3_aa: CASSPGLLYEQYF
cdr3_nt: TGCGCCAGCAGCCCGGGACTCCTCTACGAGCAGTACTTC

d_call: -
clone_size: -
v_call: TRBV5-1
j_call: TRBJ2-5
cdr3_aa: CASSLRGDIQETQYF
cdr3_nt: TGCGCCAGCAGCTTGCGCGGGGATATCCAAGAGACCCAGTACTTC

d_call: TRBD2
clone_size: -
v_call: TRBV7-9
j_call: TRBJ2-1
cdr3_aa: CASSLGTSGRFRSYNEQFF
cdr3_nt: TGTGCCAGCAGCTTGGGGACTAGCGGGAGGTTTCGTTCCTACAATGAGCAGTTCTTC

d_call: -
clone_size: once
v_call: TRBV18
j_call: TRBJ1-1
cdr3_aa: CASSPLTLEAFF
cdr3_nt: TGTGCCAGCTCACCCTTGACACTTGAAGCTTTCTTT

d_call: -
clone_size: -
v_call: TRBV4-1
j_call: TRBJ2-7
cdr3_aa: CASSQLKMAGPYEQYF
cdr3_nt: TGCGCCAGCAGCCAACTAAAGATGGCAGGACCCTACGAGCAGTACTTC

d_call: -
clone_size: -
v_call: TRBV7-3
j_call: TRBJ2-7
cdr3_aa: CASSPLTRLPPYEQYF
cdr3_nt: TGTGCCAGCAGCCCCCTTACACGGCTCCCACCCTACGAGCAGTACTTC

d_call: -
clone_size: -
v_call: TRBV27
j_call: TRBJ1-1
cdr3_aa: CASSPRWNTEAFF
cdr3_nt: TGTGCCAGCAGTCCCCGTTGGAACACTGAAGCTTTCTTT

d_call: -
clone_size: -
v_call: TRBV7-9
j_call: TRBJ1-2
cdr3_aa: CASSFGTVDGYTF
cdr3_nt: TGTGCCAGCAGCTTCGGGACCGTAGATGGCTACACCTTC

d_call: TRBD1
clone_size: -
v_call: TRBV28
j_call: TRBJ2-7
cdr3_aa: CASNRQGKAYEQYF
cdr3_nt: TGTGCCAGCAATCGACAGGGAAAAGCATACGAGCAGTACTTC

d_call: -
clone_size: -
v_call: TRBV6-5
j_call: TRBJ2-1
cdr3_aa: CASSSSGSEEQFF
cdr3_nt: TGTGCCAGCAGTTCCTCAGGGTCCGAGGAGCAGTTCTTC

d_call: -
clone_size: -
v_call: TRBV6-5
j_call: TRBJ1-5
cdr3_aa: CASSRQVGLSQPQHF
cdr3_nt: TGTGCCAGCAGTCGACAGGTCGGGCTGTCCCAGCCCCAGCATTTT

d_call: -
clone_size: -
v_call: TRBV5-4
j_call: TRBJ1-2
cdr3_aa: CASSHIGRRPDGYTF
cdr3_nt: TGTGCCAGCAGTCATATCGGACGGAGGCCGGATGGCTACACCTTC

d_call: -
clone_size: -
v_call: TRBV5-6
j_call: TRBJ1-1
cdr3_aa: CASSLVPGMNTEAFF
cdr3_nt: TGTGCCAGCAGCTTGGTTCCGGGAATGAACACTGAAGCTTTCTTT

d_call: -
clone_size: -
v_call: TRBV2
j_call: TRBJ1-4
cdr3_aa: CASRRWALATNEKLFF
cdr3_nt: TGTGCCAGCAGGAGATGGGCTTTGGCGACTAATGAAAAACTGTTTTTT

d_call: -
clone_size: once
v_call: TRBV28
j_call: TRBJ2-7
cdr3_aa: CASSLLAREQYF
cdr3_nt: TGTGCCAGCAGTTTGCTGGCGCGCGAGCAGTACTTC

d_call: -
clone_size: -
v_call: TRBV14
j_call: TRBJ1-1
cdr3_aa: CASSPRLGVSEAFF
cdr3_nt: TGTGCCAGCAGCCCCCGACTTGGGGTTTCTGAAGCTTTCTTT

d_call: -
clone_size: -
v_call: TRBV5-1
j_call: TRBJ2-1
cdr3_aa: CASSLLGTSYNEQFF
cdr3_nt: TGCGCCAGCAGCTTGCTCGGAACCTCCTACAATGAGCAGTTCTTC

d_call: TRBD2
clone_size: -
v_call: TRBV5-1
j_call: TRBJ2-5
cdr3_aa: CASSLPGTSGVQETQYF
cdr3_nt: TGCGCCAGCAGCTTGCCCGGGACTAGCGGGGTACAAGAGACCCAGTACTTC

d_call: TRBD2
clone_size: once
v_call: TRBV11-2
j_call: TRBJ2-1
cdr3_aa: CASSFRGGTSGNNEQFF
cdr3_nt: TGTGCCAGCAGCTTTAGGGGAGGGACTAGCGGGAACAATGAGCAGTTCTTC

d_call: -
clone_size: once
v_call: TRBV19
j_call: TRBJ2-7
cdr3_aa: CASRPENTHYEQYF
cdr3_nt: TGTGCCTCTCGACCCGAAAACACCCACTACGAGCAGTACTTC

d_call: TRBD1
clone_size: few
v_call: TRBV19
j_call: TRBJ1-5
cdr3_aa: CASSLTVDRSHQPQHF
cdr3_nt: TGTGCCAGTAGTCTCACGGTGGACAGGAGTCATCAGCCCCAGCATTTT

d_call: TRBD2
clone_size: once
v_call: TRBV18
j_call: TRBJ2-7
cdr3_aa: CASSPVRTSGSLGSYEQYF
cdr3_nt: TGTGCCAGCTCACCAGTCAGGACTAGCGGGAGTTTGGGGTCCTACGAGCAGTACTTC

d_call: TRBD1
clone_size: -
v_call: TRBV28
j_call: TRBJ2-3
cdr3_aa: CASSLGTGHKTDTQYF
cdr3_nt: TGTGCCAGCAGTTTGGGGACAGGGCATAAGACGGATACGCAGTATTTT

d_call: TRBD1
clone_size: -
v_call: TRBV18
j_call: TRBJ2-7
cdr3_aa: CASSLSGTGSYEQYF
cdr3_nt: TGTGCCAGCTCACTCTCCGGGACAGGATCCTACGAGCAGTACTTC